This is a list of T cell receptor beta chains from one sample in a study of Ad26.COV2.S vaccination and SARS-CoV-2 variants. Repertoires were generated with immunoSEQ multiplex PCR, while TCRdb's copy carries only in-frame clones and drops some. The table has some 290,000 clones, around four fifths seen once. Sequenced here: peripheral blood, sampled in a trial of Ad26.COV2.S vaccine versus placebo. Receptors originate from a person between 18 and 59 years old who received the Ad26.COV2.S COVID-19 vaccine or a placebo. The CDR3 runs from the conserved cysteine through the conserved F or W. D genes are given only for firm matches. Expanded clones get a size class; other rows say once, few or many, or leave the size out.

j_call v_call d_call clone_size cdr3_aa cdr3_nt
TRBJ1-2 TRBV7-9 - - CASSLRGGIYGYTF TGTGCCAGCAGCTTAAGGGGGGGTATTTATGGCTACACCTTC
TRBJ1-3 TRBV28 TRBD1 once CASSLRGPGSGNTIYF TGTGCCAGCAGTTTAAGGGGGCCGGGGTCTGGAAACACCATATATTTT
TRBJ1-1 TRBV7-2 - - CASSVQERTEAFF TGTGCCAGCAGCGTACAGGAACGGACTGAAGCTTTCTTT
TRBJ1-1 TRBV6-1 - - CASSEVWGDKAFF TGTGCCAGCAGTGAAGTATGGGGGGACAAAGCTTTCTTT
TRBJ1-3 TRBV6-5 - - CASSYNRVSGNTIYF TGTGCCAGCAGCTACAACAGGGTGTCAGGAAACACCATATATTTT
TRBJ1-2 TRBV7-6 - - CASSIGLGGYTF TGTGCCAGCAGCATAGGACTGGGTGGCTACACCTTC
TRBJ2-5 TRBV5-4 TRBD1 - CASSLRRTGHTETQYF TGTGCCAGCAGCTTGCGGCGGACAGGGCATACAGAGACCCAGTACTTC
TRBJ1-1 TRBV7-2 - - CASSRDGNTEAFF TGTGCCAGCAGTAGAGACGGGAACACTGAAGCTTTCTTT
TRBJ2-2 TRBV9 TRBD2 - CASSEEDRTGGGELFF TGTGCCAGCAGCGAGGAGGACCGCACGGGAGGCGGGGAGCTGTTTTTT
TRBJ1-6 TRBV28 - once CASSFGFFSYNSPLHF TGTGCCAGCAGTTTTGGGTTCTTCTCCTATAATTCACCCCTCCACTTT
TRBJ2-7 TRBV10-1 - - CASTVPLEGEGDEQYF TGCGCCAGCACCGTGCCCCTCGAGGGAGAGGGCGACGAGCAGTACTTC
TRBJ2-1 TRBV10-3 TRBD1 - CAIRETGGNEQFF TGTGCCATCAGGGAAACAGGGGGCAATGAGCAGTTCTTC
TRBJ2-1 TRBV7-9 - - CASSLAYRVPHNEQFF TGTGCCAGCAGCTTAGCCTACAGGGTGCCTCACAATGAGCAGTTCTTC
TRBJ1-2 TRBV10-3 - once CATRGIQAGEGYTF TGTGCCACCCGGGGGATCCAGGCAGGGGAGGGCTACACCTTC
TRBJ2-7 TRBV7-3 - - CASSPEYSDEQYF TGTGCCAGCAGCCCGGAATATTCGGACGAGCAGTACTTC
TRBJ1-1 TRBV6-1 TRBD1 - CASSEARPGQGSRNTEAFF TGTGCCAGCAGTGAAGCCCGGCCCGGACAGGGGTCACGGAACACTGAAGCTTTCTTT
TRBJ1-1 TRBV9 TRBD1 - CASSVDGQGNTEAFF TGTGCCAGCAGCGTAGACGGACAGGGGAACACTGAAGCTTTCTTT
TRBJ1-5 TRBV25-1 - - CASSEPGINQPQHF TGTGCCAGCAGTGAGCCCGGGATTAATCAGCCCCAGCATTTT
TRBJ1-5 TRBV6-5 - - CASSPQAQRREPQHF TGTGCCAGCAGCCCCCAAGCACAGAGAAGGGAGCCCCAGCATTTT
TRBJ2-7 TRBV11-2 - - CASSFPGDKSYEQYF TGTGCCAGCAGCTTCCCCGGGGACAAGTCCTACGAGCAGTACTTC
TRBJ1-6 TRBV5-1 - - CASSLAGASYNSPLHF TGCGCCAGCAGCTTGGCCGGGGCCTCCTATAATTCACCCCTCCACTTT
TRBJ2-5 TRBV4-1 TRBD1 once CASSQEPLFGQGEETQYF TGCGCCAGCAGCCAAGAACCCCTCTTTGGACAGGGGGAAGAGACCCAGTACTTC
TRBJ2-7 TRBV6-5 TRBD1 - CASSFRDRVDEQYF TGTGCCAGCAGTTTCCGGGACAGGGTCGACGAGCAGTACTTC
TRBJ1-1 TRBV9 TRBD1 once CASSVGGDRNTEAFF TGTGCCAGCAGCGTAGGGGGGGACAGGAACACTGAAGCTTTCTTT
TRBJ1-5 TRBV2 - - CASSEAGSPPQHF TGTGCCAGCAGTGAAGCGGGCAGCCCTCCCCAGCATTTT
TRBJ2-1 TRBV20-1 - - CSVGRGDEQFF TGCAGTGTCGGGCGGGGCGATGAGCAGTTCTTC